What follows are 7 T cell receptor beta chains derived from one specimen sequenced in a study of PD-1 blockade in mismatch repair-deficient tumors. Libraries were prepared by immunoSEQ multiplex PCR; TCRdb keeps only in-frame clonotypes and omits some of them. The data hold about 19,000 clones, with about 80% observed a single time. Source: PBMCs, taken 52 weeks after starting pembrolizumab. All receptors come from an adult with mismatch repair-deficient cancer.

This clone showed up just a few times. CDR3 sequence: CASSPGQGRNTIYF. As DNA, the CDR3 is TGTGCCAGCAGTCCAGGACAGGGCCGAAACACCATATATTTT. The chain employs TRBV6-5 and TRBJ1-3; 8 bases match TRBD1. Per the germline V gene, CDR1 is MNHEY and CDR2 is SVGAGI. CDR3 size: 14 residues. The J segment lost 5 bases and the V segment lost 5 bases, leaving 5 bases of the junction unmatched.

The rearrangement uses TRBV9 and TRBJ2-5; unclear D gene. V was pared by 2 bases and J by 1 base, with 9 bases between. Germline V lookup: CDR1 SGDLS, CDR2 YYNGEE. The CDR3 is 14 amino acids. CDR3 region: CASSVGLPQETQYF. For the CDR3, the DNA is TGTGCCAGCAGCGTGGGCCTACCCCAAGAGACCCAGTACTTC.

The rearrangement links TRBV20-1 to TRBJ2-5; D is ambiguous. CDR1 and CDR2 from the germline V gene are DFQATT and SNEGSKA (reference sequence). The CDR3 runs to 11 residues. The ends were cut back, 0 bases at V and 5 bases at J, with 4 bases in the middle. This chain's CDR3 is CSARDRETQYF. The CDR3 DNA reads as TGCAGTGCTAGAGATCGGGAGACCCAGTACTTC.

CDR3 sequence reads: CASSQDRDSYTEAFF. CDR3 DNA sequence: TGTGCCAGCAGCCAAGATAGGGACAGTTACACTGAAGCTTTCTTT. The chain recombines TRBV4-2 with TRBJ1-1; TRBD1 matches 7 bases. Trimming removed 0 bases from V and 3 bases from J; junction bases left unmatched: 4. The CDR3 sequence is 15 residues long. Germline values: CDR1 LGHNA, CDR2 YNFKEQ.

This clone was counted between two and nine times. The chain recombines TRBV5-8 with TRBJ2-7; 7 nucleotides match TRBD2. There are 14 residues in the CDR3. After removal of 1 base from V and 2 bases from J, the junction contained 3 bases not matched to a gene. Germline CDR1 reads SGHTS; CDR2 reads YDEGEE. The CDR3 reads CASSLRTRAYEQYF. The DNA for the CDR3 is TGTGCCAGCAGCTTGAGGACTAGAGCCTACGAGCAGTACTTC.

The J gene is TRBJ1-2, the V gene TRBV28; 7 nucleotides match TRBD1. The CDR3 has 17 amino acids. V was pared by 2 bases and J by 4 bases, with 13 bases of the junction left unmatched. CDR1 and CDR2 from the germline V gene are MDHEN and SYDVKM. The chain's CDR3 is CASSLPYEGAHAYGYTF. DNA for the CDR3: TGTGCCAGCAGTTTACCCTACGAGGGGGCGCATGCCTATGGCTACACCTTC.

The V call is TRBV19, the J call TRBJ2-1, with 8 positions matching TRBD2. Unmatched junction bases numbered 5, after V lost 6 bases and J lost 7 bases. The germline V gene has CDR1 LNHDA and CDR2 SQIVND (reference sequence). The CDR3 sequence is 13 residues long. In nucleotides, the CDR3 is TGTGCCAGTAGCGGGAGGGGTTTGAATGAGCAGTTCTTC. Translated: CASSGRGLNEQFF.